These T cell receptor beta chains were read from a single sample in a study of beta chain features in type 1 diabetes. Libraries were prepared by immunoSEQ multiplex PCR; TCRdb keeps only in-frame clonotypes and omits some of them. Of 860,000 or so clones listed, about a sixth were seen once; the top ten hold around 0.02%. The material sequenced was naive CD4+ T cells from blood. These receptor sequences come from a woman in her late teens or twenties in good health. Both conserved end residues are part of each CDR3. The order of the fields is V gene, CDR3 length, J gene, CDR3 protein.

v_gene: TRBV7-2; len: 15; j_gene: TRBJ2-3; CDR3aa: CASSPREGPTDTQYF
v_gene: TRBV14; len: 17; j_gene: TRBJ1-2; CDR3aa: CASSPYGGRTGLGGYTF
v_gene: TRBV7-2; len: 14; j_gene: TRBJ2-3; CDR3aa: CASSLGPSTDTQYF
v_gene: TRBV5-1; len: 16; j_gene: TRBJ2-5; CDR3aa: CASSYSPGIAQETQYF
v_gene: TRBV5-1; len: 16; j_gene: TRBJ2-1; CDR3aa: CASSLVASGRDREQFF
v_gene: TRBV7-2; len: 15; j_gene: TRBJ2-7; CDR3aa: CASSLVGIAAYEQYF
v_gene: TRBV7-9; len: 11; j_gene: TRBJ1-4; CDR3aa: CASSSGEKLFF
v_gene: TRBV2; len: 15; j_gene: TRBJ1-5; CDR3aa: CASSDKGAGIQPQHF
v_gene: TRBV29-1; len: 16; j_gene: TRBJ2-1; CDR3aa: CSVEGNPERPYNEQFF
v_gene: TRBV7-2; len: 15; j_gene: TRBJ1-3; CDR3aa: CASSHRGYSGNTIYF
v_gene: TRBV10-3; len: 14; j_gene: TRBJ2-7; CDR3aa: CAISEKGEAYEQYF
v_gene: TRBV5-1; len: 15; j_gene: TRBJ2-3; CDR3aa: CASSLSAPNVDTQYF
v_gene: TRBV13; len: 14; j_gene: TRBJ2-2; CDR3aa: CASSSGTTTGELFF
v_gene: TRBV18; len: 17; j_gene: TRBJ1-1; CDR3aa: CASSPMYLGQGGTEAFF
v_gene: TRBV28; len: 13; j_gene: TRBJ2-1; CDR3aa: CASSFTNYNEQFF
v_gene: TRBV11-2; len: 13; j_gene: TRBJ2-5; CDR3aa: CASSGGYQETQYF
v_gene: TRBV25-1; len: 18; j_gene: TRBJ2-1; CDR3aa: CLGFARRRPPSSYNEQFF
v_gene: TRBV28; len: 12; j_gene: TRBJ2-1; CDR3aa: CATHLRGHEQFF
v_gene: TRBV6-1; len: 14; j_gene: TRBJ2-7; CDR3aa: CATLFVPGSYEQYF
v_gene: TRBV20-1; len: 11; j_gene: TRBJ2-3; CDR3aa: CSAAPSDTQYF
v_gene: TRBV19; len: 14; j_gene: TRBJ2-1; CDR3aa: CASSIAVQRDEQFF
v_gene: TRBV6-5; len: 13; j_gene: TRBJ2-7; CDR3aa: CASREGPYWEQYF
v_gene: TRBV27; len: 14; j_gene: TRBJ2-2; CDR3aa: CASRQTANTGELFF
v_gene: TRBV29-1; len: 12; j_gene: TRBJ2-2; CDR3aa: CSVEQGTGELFF
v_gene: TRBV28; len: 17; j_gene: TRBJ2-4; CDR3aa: CASSMDRVEPKKNIQYF
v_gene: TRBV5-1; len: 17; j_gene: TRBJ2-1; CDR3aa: CASSLGLAASSYNEQFF
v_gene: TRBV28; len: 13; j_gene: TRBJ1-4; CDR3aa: CASSLYRVRKLFF
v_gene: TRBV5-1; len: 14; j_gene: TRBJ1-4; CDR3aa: CASGPGQGNEKLFF
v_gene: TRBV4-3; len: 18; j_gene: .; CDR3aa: CASSRDIMKGAREYEQYF
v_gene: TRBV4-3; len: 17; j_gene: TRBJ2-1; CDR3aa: CASSRGLAGVRYNEQFF
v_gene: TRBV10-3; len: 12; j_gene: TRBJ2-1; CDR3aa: CAISDRVFEQFF
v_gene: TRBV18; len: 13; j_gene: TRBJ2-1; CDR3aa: CASSPPPRDQQFF
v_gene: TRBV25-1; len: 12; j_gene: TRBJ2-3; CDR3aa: CASSAPTDTQYF
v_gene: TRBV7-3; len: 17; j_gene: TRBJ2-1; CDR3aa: CASSLGYARSSYNEQFF
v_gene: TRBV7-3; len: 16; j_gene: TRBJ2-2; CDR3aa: CASSLVGGSPPGELFF
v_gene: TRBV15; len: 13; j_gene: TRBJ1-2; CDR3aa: CATSRAANEFYTF
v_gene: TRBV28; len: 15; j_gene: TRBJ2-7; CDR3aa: CASRGRVSSLYEQYF
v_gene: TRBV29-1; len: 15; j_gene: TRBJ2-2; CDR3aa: CSVSGTGWTAGELFF
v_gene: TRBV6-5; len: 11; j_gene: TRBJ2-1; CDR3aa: CASGGRDEQFF
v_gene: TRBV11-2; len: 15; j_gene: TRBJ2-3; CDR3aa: CASSFRTSGTDTQYF
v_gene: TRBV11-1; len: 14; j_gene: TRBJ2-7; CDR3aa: CASSLLGEGYEQYF
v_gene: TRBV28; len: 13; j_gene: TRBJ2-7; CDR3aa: CASREGGNYEQYF
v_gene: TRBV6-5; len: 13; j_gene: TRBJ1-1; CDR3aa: CASNAPGQRVAFF
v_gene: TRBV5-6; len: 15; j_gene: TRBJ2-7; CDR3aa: CASSLFSGLAGGQYF
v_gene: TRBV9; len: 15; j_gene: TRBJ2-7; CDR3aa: CASSVATGPIGEQYF
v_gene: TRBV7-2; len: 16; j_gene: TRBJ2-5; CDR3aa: CASSPRSGRGPQTQYF
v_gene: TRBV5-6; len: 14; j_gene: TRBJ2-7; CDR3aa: CASSSGLVKYRQYF